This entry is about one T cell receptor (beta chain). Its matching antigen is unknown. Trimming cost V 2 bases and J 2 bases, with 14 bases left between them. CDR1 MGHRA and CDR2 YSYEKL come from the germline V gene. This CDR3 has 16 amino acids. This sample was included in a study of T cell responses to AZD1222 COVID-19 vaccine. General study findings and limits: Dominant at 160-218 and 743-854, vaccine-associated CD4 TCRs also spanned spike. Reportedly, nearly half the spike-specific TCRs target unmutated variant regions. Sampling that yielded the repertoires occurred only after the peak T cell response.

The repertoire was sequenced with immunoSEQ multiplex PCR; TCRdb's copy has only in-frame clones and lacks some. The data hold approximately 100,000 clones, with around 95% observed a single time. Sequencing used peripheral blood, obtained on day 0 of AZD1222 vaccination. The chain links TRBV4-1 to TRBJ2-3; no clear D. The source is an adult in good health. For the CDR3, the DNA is TGCGCCAGCAGCCAAATATATCCGATTACCACAGATACGCAGTATTTT. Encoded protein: CASSQIYPITTDTQYF.